The 21 T cell receptor beta chains listed next were all sequenced from one sample in a study of T-cell reconstitution after alpha-beta-depleted transplantation in children. TCRbeta library construction was performed incorporating unique molecular identifiers. Via MiXCR, TCRdb re-called the PCR reads, giving one row per CDR3 protein. The table includes 490,000 or so distinct CDR3 sequences, around 12% detected once. The material was PBMCs from the stem cell graft donor, obtained from the stem cell graft. Receptor source: a human donor who donated a stem cell graft to a child with combined immunodeficiency.

The chain has TRBV7-3 and TRBJ2-5, with D perhaps TRBD2 (5 bases). Germline V gene sequence: CDR1 SGHTA, CDR2 FQGTGA. The V gene lost 1 base and the J gene lost 4 bases, with 7 bases spanning the gap. The CDR3 spans 13 residues. CDR3 sequence reads: CASSLRTRETQYF. The CDR3 DNA reads as TGTGCCAGCAGCTTAAGGACTCGAGAGACCCAGTACTTC. The full variable domain, rest sourced from reference TRBV7-3 and TRBJ2-5, is GAGVSQTPSNKVTEKGKYVELRCDPISGHTALYWYRQSLGQGPEFLIYFQGTGAADDSGLPNDRFFAVRPEGSVSTLKIQRTERGDSAVYLCASSLRTRETQYFGPGTRLLVL.

This clonotype has a count of ten or more. The V gene is TRBV5-5, the J gene TRBJ2-2; 9 positions agree with TRBD1. The J segment lost 0 bases and the V segment lost 4 bases, leaving 4 bases of the junction unmatched. The CDR3 has 16 amino acids. Germline lookup yields CDR1 SGHKS and CDR2 YYEKEE (reference sequence). The CDR3 here is CASSADRGANTGELFF. The CDR3 region has the DNA TGTGCCAGCAGCGCAGACAGGGGGGCGAACACCGGGGAGCTGTTTTTT. Supplemented by reference TRBV5-5 and TRBJ2-2, the full variable domain reads DAGVTQSPTHLIKTRGQQVTLRCSPISGHKSVSWYQQVLGQGPQFIFQYYEKEERGRGNFPDRFSARQFPNYSSELNVNALLLGDSALYLCASSADRGANTGELFFGEGSRLTVL.

This clonotype was found a few times. The chain carries TRBV11-3 and TRBJ1-2; 7 nucleotides align to TRBD1. Germline loops: CDR1 SGHNT, CDR2 YENEEA. CDR3 length: 17 residues. V shed 1 base and J 2 bases; nucleotides not matched to a gene: 10. The CDR3 coding sequence is TGTGCCAGCAGCTTAGTCTGGTCGGGACAGATAAACTATGGCTACACCTTC. This translates into CASSLVWSGQINYGYTF.

This clonotype showed up many times. The J gene is TRBJ2-1, the V gene TRBV7-9; the D is unclear. The V end lost 5 bases, the J end lost 3 bases, and 8 bases lay between the germline ends. Germline CDR1 is SEHNR and CDR2 is FQNEAQ (reference sequence). The CDR3 length is 13 residues. The CDR3 sequence is CASSMNLYNEQFF. CDR3 sequence (DNA): TGTGCCAGCAGCATGAATCTCTACAATGAGCAGTTCTTC.

This clonotype appeared many times. The chain combines TRBV20-1 with TRBJ2-5, with a tentative D call TRBD2 (6 bases). The CDR3 spans 14 residues. The germline CDR1 and CDR2 sequences are DFQATT and SNEGSKA (reference sequence). Trimming pared 0 bases from V and 4 bases from J, leaving 12 bases between. Here the CDR3 DNA reads TGCAGTGCTAGAGATCCGGCTAGCGTAGAGACCCAGTACTTC. Encoded protein: CSARDPASVETQYF.

CDR3 DNA: TGTGCCACCACCCTCACCATGAACACTGAAGCTTTCTTT. Amino acid sequence: CATTLTMNTEAFF. The chain recombines TRBV12-3 or TRBV12-4 with TRBJ1-1, with no clear D. The V gene lost 10 bases and the J gene lost 0 bases, with 12 bases spanning the gap. The CDR3 consists of 13 residues.

The gene calls are TRBV5-1 and TRBJ2-2, with 9 nucleotides matching TRBD2. CDR3 length: 17 residues. After removal of 3 bases from V and 4 bases from J, the junction contained 10 bases not matched to a gene. The germline gives CDR1 SGHRS, CDR2 YFSETQ. The CDR3 nucleotides read TGCGCCAGCAGCTGGGGGCGGCTAGCGGGGATCACCGGGGAGCTGTTTTTT. It is translated as CASSWGRLAGITGELFF.

This clonotype has only a few counts. In nucleotides, the CDR3 is TGTGCCAGCAGTTTAATTACTAGCGGGTTTAGCACAGATACGCAGTATTTT. Its protein is CASSLITSGFSTDTQYF. The gene calls are TRBV12-3 or TRBV12-4 and TRBJ2-3; 9 nucleotides align to TRBD2. The trim removed 2 bases at V and 0 bases at J, leaving 6 bases unmatched. The CDR3 covers 17 residues.

This clonotype was observed a handful of times. CDR3 in amino acids: CSVGDGGFSYEQYF. The CDR3, as DNA: TGCAGCGTTGGGGACGGGGGCTTCTCCTACGAGCAGTACTTC. The V call is TRBV29-1, the J call TRBJ2-7, with D perhaps matching TRBD1 or TRBD2 (6 bases each). The ends were cut back, 4 bases at V and 0 bases at J, with 13 bases in the middle. The CDR3 runs 14 residues. CDR1 is SQVTM and CDR2 is ANQGSEA in the germline V gene.

This clonotype was found once. The chain carries TRBV4-1 and TRBJ2-1; D may be TRBD2 (6 bases). Germline V gene lookup returns CDR1 MGHRA and CDR2 YSYEKL. Between the trimmed V and J ends, which lost 0 bases and 10 bases, there was a span of 10 bases. The CDR3 runs 13 residues. Here the CDR3 reads CASSQDWRVEQFF. DNA for the CDR3: TGCGCCAGCAGCCAAGATTGGAGGGTCGAGCAGTTCTTC.

The V gene is TRBV29-1, the J gene TRBJ2-7; D gene ambiguous. This CDR3 has 12 residues. Germline CDR1 SQVTM, CDR2 ANQGSEA. V was cut by 5 bases and J by 0 bases, with 8 bases left in between. DNA for the CDR3: TGCAGCGTTCAGCCGAGCTCCTACGAGCAGTACTTC. Residues: CSVQPSSYEQYF.

This chain joins TRBV3-1 and TRBJ1-5; D remains ambiguous. The CDR3 extends over 13 amino acids. V dropped 0 bases and J dropped 5 bases, with 5 bases sitting between them. Looked up from germline, CDR1 is LGHDT and CDR2 is YNNKEL (reference sequence). CDR3 loop: CASSQDLDQPQHF. As DNA, the CDR3 is TGTGCCAGCAGCCAAGATTTAGATCAGCCCCAGCATTTT. The full variable domain, with the rest looked up from reference TRBV3-1 and TRBJ1-5, is DTAVSQTPKYLVTQMGNDKSIKCEQNLGHDTMYWYKQDSKKFLKIMFSYNNKELIINETVPNRFSPKSPDKAHLNLHINSLELGDSAVYFCASSQDLDQPQHFGDGTRLSIL.

The sample holds a few counts of this clonotype. J is TRBJ2-4 and V is TRBV6-6; D uncertain. CDR1 and CDR2 (germline): MNHNY, SVGAGI (reference sequence). V dropped 4 bases and J dropped 10 bases, with 8 bases sitting between them. CDR3 length: 11 residues. CDR3 region: CASSSPGIQYF. CDR3 DNA: TGTGCCAGCAGTTCGCCCGGGATTCAGTACTTC.

V and J are TRBV20-1 and TRBJ1-2; D perhaps matches TRBD1 (6 bases). With 8 bases removed from V and 4 bases from J, the gap between germline ends came to 11 bases. The CDR3 is 11 residues long. Germline lookup yields CDR1 DFQATT and CDR2 SNEGSKA (reference sequence). CDR3 residues: CSPGGSYGYTF. The CDR3 DNA follows: TGCAGTCCCGGGGGCTCCTATGGCTACACCTTC.

This clonotype was observed at least ten times. This chain uses TRBV12-3 or TRBV12-4 with TRBJ2-3; D might be TRBD1 or TRBD2, each matching 5 bases. CDR3 size: 13 residues. Trimming took off 6 bases at V and 2 bases at J, with 9 bases between the two ends. The CDR3 loop is CASRRDLTDTQYF. CDR3 sequence (DNA): TGTGCCAGCAGACGGGACCTCACAGATACGCAGTATTTT.

CDR3 region: CASSPGQGSEDTIYF. The CDR3 DNA reads TGTGCCAGCAGCCCTGGGCAGGGTAGTGAGGACACCATATATTTT. The V and J genes are TRBV9 and TRBJ1-3; D is possibly TRBD1 (5 bases). The V gene's germline CDR1 is SGDLS and CDR2 YYNGEE. The CDR3 consists of 15 residues. Trimming took off 4 bases at V and 8 bases at J, with 19 bases between the two ends.

This clonotype was detected a few times. The chain is built from TRBV9 and TRBJ1-5; the match to TRBD1 covers 10 bases. This CDR3 has 14 residues. After removal of 0 bases from V and 6 bases from J, the junction contained 0 bases not matched to a gene. Germline lookup yields CDR1 SGDLS and CDR2 YYNGEE. The CDR3 loop reads CASSVGDRGQPQHF. CDR3 in DNA: TGTGCCAGCAGCGTAGGGGACAGGGGTCAGCCCCAGCATTTT.

This clonotype was detected only a few times. This chain uses TRBV18 with TRBJ1-3; D may be TRBD1 (6 bases). V was cut by 3 bases and J by 2 bases, with 11 bases left in between. Germline CDR1 reads KGHSH; CDR2 reads LQKENI. This CDR3 region has 15 residues. The CDR3: CASSPGADTGNTIYF. CDR3 sequence (DNA): TGTGCCAGCTCACCGGGGGCAGACACTGGAAACACCATATATTTT.

This clonotype showed up many times. The V gene is TRBV6-1, the J gene TRBJ1-1; D may be TRBD1 (6 bases). The V end was cut by 6 bases, the J end by 0 bases, with 11 bases between. The CDR3 extends over 14 amino acids. Germline-derived CDR1 and CDR2 are MNHNS and SASEGT. The CDR3 reads CASSRDRLNTEAFF. In nucleotides, the CDR3 is TGTGCCAGCAGCCGCGACAGGTTGAACACTGAAGCTTTCTTT.

The V call is TRBV4-3, the J call TRBJ1-1; 8 bases map to TRBD1. Germline CDR1 and CDR2: LGHNA and YSLEER. CDR3 length: 17 residues. V lost 3 bases and J lost 5; bases outside the gene matches: 14. The CDR3 DNA is TGCGCCAGCAGCCAGTTTCGGCAGGGGGCTGGTGGGACTGAAGCTTTCTTT. Protein product: CASSQFRQGAGGTEAFF.

CDR3 DNA: TGTGCCAGCACGAGGGGTCCTCCGTCCCTATTCTACAACTACGAGCAGTACTTC. Its protein product is CASTRGPPSLFYNYEQYF. J is TRBJ2-7 and V is TRBV5-6; D is possibly TRBD1 or TRBD2 (5 bases each). Germline-derived CDR1 and CDR2 are SGHDT and YYEEEE. Deletions cut 6 bases from V and 3 bases from J, with 28 bases between. The CDR3 consists of 18 residues.